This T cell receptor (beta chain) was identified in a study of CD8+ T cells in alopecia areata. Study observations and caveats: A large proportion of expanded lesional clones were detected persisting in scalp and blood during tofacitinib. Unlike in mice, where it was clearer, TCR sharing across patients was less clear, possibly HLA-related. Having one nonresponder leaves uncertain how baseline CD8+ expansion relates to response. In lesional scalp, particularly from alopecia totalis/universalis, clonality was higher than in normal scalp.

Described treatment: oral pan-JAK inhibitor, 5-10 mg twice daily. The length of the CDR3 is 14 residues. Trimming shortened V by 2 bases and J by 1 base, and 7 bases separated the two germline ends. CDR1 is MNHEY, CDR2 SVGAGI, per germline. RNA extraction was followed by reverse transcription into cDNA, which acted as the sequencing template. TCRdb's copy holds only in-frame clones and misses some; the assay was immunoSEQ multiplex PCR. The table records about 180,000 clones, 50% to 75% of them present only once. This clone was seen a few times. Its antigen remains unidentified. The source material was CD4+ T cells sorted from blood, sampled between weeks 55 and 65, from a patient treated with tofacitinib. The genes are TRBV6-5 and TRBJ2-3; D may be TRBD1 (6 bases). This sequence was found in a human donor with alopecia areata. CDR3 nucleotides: TGTGCCAGCAGTTACGAGGGGGGCACAGATACGCAGTATTTT. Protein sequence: CASSYEGGTDTQYF.